Below are 8 T cell receptor beta chains sequenced from a single sample in a study of T cells in Graves' hyperthyroidism and ophthalmopathy. TCR beta CDR3 regions were amplified from RNA transcripts. First-round RT-PCR with HTBI primers amplified the TCR CDR3 region. TCRdb re-called the multiplex PCR reads through MiXCR, storing one row per CDR3 protein. The table has under 800,000 distinct CDR3 sequences, around 15% seen once. What was sequenced was blood. These receptors were obtained from a woman younger than 35 with Graves' hyperthyroidism.

The chain recombines TRBV20-1 with TRBJ1-6; no clear D gene. The CDR3 runs 14 residues. The germline V gene has CDR1 DFQATT and CDR2 SNEGSKA (reference sequence). The V gene lost 3 bases and the J gene lost 4 bases, with 10 bases spanning the gap. The CDR3 loop is CSASRTAYNSPLHF. CDR3 in DNA: TGCAGTGCTAGTCGAACAGCTTATAATTCACCCCTCCACTTT.

This clonotype was recorded at least ten times. This chain uses TRBV13 with TRBJ1-2; D is unclear. Trimming left V 5 bases short and J 5 bases short, with 18 bases between. CDR3 length: 15 amino acids. CDR1 is PRHDT, CDR2 FYEKMQ, per germline (reference sequence). CDR3 nucleotides: TGTGCCAGCAGCGGCCGGGATACCGGTTATTATGGCTACACCTTC. It specifies CASSGRDTGYYGYTF.

Ten or more counts support this clonotype. J is TRBJ2-7 and V is TRBV27, with D tentatively TRBD1 (6 bases). The CDR3 length is 13 residues. Trimming removed 3 bases from V and 6 bases from J, with 12 bases in between. Germline-derived CDR1 and CDR2 are MNHEY and SMNVEV (reference sequence). CDR3 in DNA: TGTGCCAGCAGTTTCCTATCAGGGGTCGAGCAGTACTTC. This translates into CASSFLSGVEQYF.

The rearrangement links TRBV28 to TRBJ2-1, with 9 bases that match TRBD2. The length of the CDR3 is 14 residues. V lost 2 bases to trimming and J lost 10 bases; unmatched junction nucleotides: 6. CDR1 and CDR2 from the germline V gene are MDHEN and SYDVKM. The CDR3 DNA sequence: TGTGCCAGCAGTTTAGGCGGGAGGGGCCAAGAGCAGTTCTTC. Amino acids: CASSLGGRGQEQFF.

There are many counts of this clonotype. This sequence joins TRBV11-2 and TRBJ2-7; D possibly corresponds to TRBD1 (6 bases). The CDR3 runs to 12 residues. V lost 3 bases and J 5 bases, leaving 8 bases between the germline ends. Germline V gives CDR1 SGHAT, CDR2 FQNNGV. The CDR3 loop reads CASSLGADEQYF. DNA of the CDR3: TGTGCCAGCAGCTTGGGGGCGGACGAGCAGTACTTC.

The genes are TRBV18 and TRBJ2-2, with 14 bases that match TRBD2. CDR1 is KGHSH and CDR2 is LQKENI in the germline V gene. V gave up 3 bases and J gave up 4 bases; unmatched junction bases: 7. The CDR3 totals 18 residues. DNA of the CDR3: TGTGCCAGCTCACCCTCCGGGACTAGCGGGAGAGGCACCGGGGAGCTGTTTTTT. Translating it yields CASSPSGTSGRGTGELFF. Full variable domain (remainder filled in from reference TRBV18 and TRBJ2-2): NAGVMQNPRHLVRRRGQEARLRCSPMKGHSHVYWYRQLPEEGLKFMVYLQKENIIDESGMPKERFSAEFPKEGPSILRIQQVVRGDSAAYFCASSPSGTSGRGTGELFFGEGSRLTVL.

CDR3 coding DNA: TGTGCCAGCAGCTTTCTCGGGAGCGTAACAGATACGCAGTATTTT. Translation gives CASSFLGSVTDTQYF. V gene TRBV9 combines with J gene TRBJ2-3, with a weak D call TRBD2 (6 bases). V lost 4 bases and J lost 3, with 15 bases in between. Germline assignment: CDR1 SGDLS and CDR2 YYNGEE. CDR3 length: 15 residues.

About this clonotype itself: One end of the junction fails to match germline, which may point to a read error. The rearrangement uses TRBV27 and TRBJ1-6; no firm D call. Germline V CDR1 and CDR2: MNHEY, SMNVEV (reference sequence). The CDR3 length is 18 residues. The CDR3 DNA is TGTGGCAGCATTTCTAGGGCCCCCGGCGGCTCCTATAATTCACCCCTCCACTTT. It codes for CGSISRAPGGSYNSPLHF.